Below, 32 T cell receptor beta chains from the same sample are listed, as sequenced in a study of cytomegalovirus exposure and HLA in healthy donors. Amplification used 60 Vbeta primers and 13 Jbeta primers. The method was immunoSEQ multiplex PCR; TCRdb's version includes in-frame clones alone and lacks a portion of them. The table has around 220,000 clones, almost 80% seen once. Specimen: PBMCs. The receptors originated from a man aged 18 to 29 in good health and CMV-seronegative.

This sequence joins TRBV9 and TRBJ2-4; D gene unclear. V lost 3 bases, J lost 1 base, and 11 bases lay in between. CDR1 and CDR2 (germline): SGDLS, YYNGEE. The CDR3 extends over 15 amino acids. The CDR3 DNA reads as TGTGCCAGCAGCGCCCCCCCCGGGGCCAAAAACATTCAGTACTTC. It encodes CASSAPPGAKNIQYF. The full variable domain, completed using reference TRBV9 and TRBJ2-4, is DSGVTQTPKHLITATGQRVTLRCSPRSGDLSVYWYQQSLDQGLQFLIQYYNGEERAKGNILERFSAQQFPDLHSELNLSSLELGDSALYFCASSAPPGAKNIQYFGAGTRLSVL.

V gene TRBV11-2 combines with J gene TRBJ2-1; maybe TRBD1 (5 bases). V was trimmed by 3 bases and J by 7 bases, leaving 10 bases between them. Germline assignment: CDR1 SGHAT and CDR2 FQNNGV. The length of the CDR3 is 13 residues. The DNA of the CDR3 is TGTGCCAGCAGCTTCAGGGATGGGAATGAGCAGTTCTTC. It yields the protein CASSFRDGNEQFF.

The gene calls are TRBV7-2 and TRBJ1-2, with a weak D call TRBD1 (5 bases). This CDR3 is built from 14 residues. V was pared by 0 bases and J by 8 bases, with 13 bases between. Germline values: CDR1 SGHTA, CDR2 FQGNSA. CDR3 in DNA: TGTGCCAGCAGCTTAGCGGCCAGGGTCGGGGGCTACACCTTC. Protein: CASSLAARVGGYTF.

Details on this clone: At one boundary the junction diverges from the germline segment, which might be a read error. The chain has TRBV11-3 and TRBJ2-2, with 7 bases fitting TRBD1. In germline, CDR1 is SGHNT, CDR2 YENEEA. The CDR3 has 15 residues. Here the CDR3 DNA reads TGTGCCACCACGGACAGGTGGGCGAACACCGAGGAGCTGTTTTTT. This codes for CATTDRWANTEELFF.

This chain's CDR3 is CASSQEVLADHTQYF. CDR3 DNA: TGCGCCAGCAGCCAAGAGGTCCTAGCGGATCATACGCAGTATTTT. V and J are TRBV4-3 and TRBJ2-3; 7 bases fit TRBD2. The V gene's germline CDR1 is LGHNA and CDR2 YSLEER. The CDR3 spans 15 residues. Trimming cost V 0 bases and J 7 bases; bases outside gene matches: 7.

The rearrangement joins TRBV11-3 to TRBJ1-2, with TRBD1 matching 8 bases. Germline CDR1 reads SGHNT; CDR2 reads YENEEA. The CDR3 consists of 16 residues. V lost 0 bases, J lost 6 bases, and 9 bases stayed unmatched. Here the CDR3 DNA reads TGTGCCAGCAGCTTAGATCCGGGACAGGTTAAGGATGGCTACACCTTC. Translation: CASSLDPGQVKDGYTF.

This clone was recorded only once. The gene calls are TRBV18 and TRBJ1-1, with TRBD1 as a possible D gene (5 bases). The CDR3 spans 11 residues. CDR1 and CDR2 from the germline V gene are KGHSH and LQKENI. Trimming shortened V by 3 bases and J by 11 bases, and 10 bases separated the two germline ends. CDR3 in DNA: TGTGCCAGCTCACCGGGGGAGGGCGCTTTCTTT. It encodes CASSPGEGAFF.

The rearrangement links TRBV10-3 to TRBJ2-7, with 8 bases that match TRBD1. The CDR3 extends over 14 amino acids. With 7 bases clipped from V and 2 bases from J, the junction kept 7 bases outside the gene matches. Germline V CDR1 and CDR2: ENHRY, SYGVKD. The CDR3 region is CAITPGGAAYEQYF. The CDR3 DNA follows: TGTGCCATCACCCCAGGGGGCGCCGCCTACGAGCAGTACTTC.

This clone was detected only once. This chain connects TRBV28 to TRBJ1-2; D gene unclear. Per the germline V gene, CDR1 is MDHEN and CDR2 is SYDVKM. Trimming shortened V by 6 bases and J by 3 bases, and 5 bases separated the two germline ends. The CDR3 is made up of 11 amino acids. This chain's CDR3 is CASREDYGYTF. In DNA form, the CDR3 reads TGTGCCAGCAGGGAGGACTATGGCTACACCTTC.

The V gene is TRBV28, the J gene TRBJ2-5; 16 nucleotides match TRBD2. Trimming cost V 5 bases and J 2 bases; bases outside gene matches: 8. The germline V gene has CDR1 MDHEN and CDR2 SYDVKM. The length of the CDR3 is 18 residues. The CDR3: CASSTGLAGGWVQETQYF. The CDR3 nucleotides are TGTGCCAGCAGTACGGGACTAGCGGGAGGGTGGGTACAAGAGACCCAGTACTTC.

This rearrangement joins TRBV7-9 to TRBJ2-5; D unresolved. Trimming pared 5 bases from V and 2 bases from J, leaving 15 bases between. The CDR3 covers 15 residues. In germline, CDR1 is SEHNR, CDR2 FQNEAQ (reference sequence). CDR3 amino acids: CASSHLWASQETQYF. As DNA, the CDR3 is TGTGCCAGCAGCCACCTTTGGGCCTCTCAAGAGACCCAGTACTTC.

The chain combines TRBV27 with TRBJ1-2; 10 bases are a match to TRBD1. V trimming: 4 bases; J trimming: 8 bases; junction bases outside the gene matches: 10. The germline V gene encodes CDR1 MNHEY and CDR2 SMNVEV (reference sequence). This CDR3 is 15 amino acids long. The CDR3 DNA follows: TGTGCCAGCAGTTCCGGTACCGGGACAGGGGAGGGCTACACCTTC. It is translated as CASSSGTGTGEGYTF.

The V and J genes are TRBV19 and TRBJ1-1; TRBD1 matches at 7 bases. V shed 5 bases, J shed 1 base, and the junction held 7 bases outside the gene matches. The germline V gene has CDR1 LNHDA and CDR2 SQIVND (reference sequence). CDR3 length: 15 amino acids. The CDR3 nucleotides are TGTGCCAGTAGTCATCGACAGGGAGGGAACACTGAAGCTTTCTTT. Translation: CASSHRQGGNTEAFF.

The chain couples TRBV5-1 to TRBJ2-7; possible D gene TRBD2, 6 bases. Trimming removed 1 base from V and 6 bases from J, with 14 bases in between. The CDR3 sequence is 14 residues long. Germline V gene lookup returns CDR1 SGHRS and CDR2 YFSETQ. CDR3 amino acids: CASSLSTGAGEQYF. The CDR3 DNA follows: TGCGCCAGCAGCTTGTCGACGGGAGCTGGCGAGCAGTACTTC.

V and J are TRBV19 and TRBJ2-2, with D possibly being TRBD2 (5 bases). V was trimmed by 7 bases and J by 2 bases, leaving 11 bases between them. CDR3 size: 14 residues. The germline gives CDR1 LNHDA, CDR2 SQIVND (reference sequence). CDR3 in amino acids: CASTILGNTGELFF. Here the CDR3 DNA reads TGTGCCAGTACCATACTAGGAAACACCGGGGAGCTGTTTTTT.

The chain joins TRBV30 to TRBJ1-4; weak D call: TRBD1 (5 bases). V lost 2 bases to trimming and J lost 4 bases, with 17 bases between them. Germline V gene sequence: CDR1 GTSNPN, CDR2 SVGIG (reference sequence). The CDR3 consists of 16 residues. The CDR3: CAWSLEGPLLNEKLFF. The CDR3 bases are TGTGCCTGGAGTCTGGAGGGACCTCTGCTTAATGAAAAACTGTTTTTT.

The chain is built from TRBV7-2 and TRBJ2-2, with D possibly TRBD2 on 5 matching bases. CDR1 is SGHTA and CDR2 is FQGNSA in the germline V gene. With 2 bases removed from V and 1 base from J, the gap between germline ends came to 11 bases. CDR3 length: 16 residues. The CDR3 sequence: CASSLFPRGNTGELFF. The CDR3 DNA sequence: TGTGCCAGCAGCTTATTCCCCCGGGGGAACACCGGGGAGCTGTTTTTT.

This clone appeared once. The chain combines TRBV7-9 with TRBJ2-1; the match to TRBD2 covers 11 bases. V shed 5 bases and J 6 bases; nucleotides not matched to a gene: 15. In germline, CDR1 is SEHNR, CDR2 FQNEAQ (reference sequence). The CDR3 sequence is 18 residues long. CDR3 coding DNA: TGTGCCAGCAGCCCGCACGCCCTAGCGGGGGGACCTTCCAATGAGCAGTTCTTC. This codes for CASSPHALAGGPSNEQFF.

The chain joins TRBV27 to TRBJ2-7; D remains unclear. The CDR3 totals 14 residues. Germline assignment: CDR1 MNHEY and CDR2 SMNVEV (reference sequence). Deletions cut 5 bases from V and 0 bases from J, with 11 bases between. CDR3 sequence reads: CASSPTRNSYEQYF. In DNA, the CDR3 is TGTGCCAGCAGTCCCACCAGGAACTCCTACGAGCAGTACTTC.

The chain has TRBV13 and TRBJ2-7, with 10 bases that match TRBD2. The CDR3 covers 15 residues. CDR1 PRHDT and CDR2 FYEKMQ come from the germline V gene (reference sequence). With 4 bases clipped from V and 2 bases from J, the junction kept 5 bases outside the gene matches. CDR3 sequence: CASSYRLAGTYEQYF. Written as DNA, the CDR3 is TGTGCCAGCAGCTATCGACTAGCGGGTACCTACGAGCAGTACTTC.

This chain joins TRBV6-4 and TRBJ1-2, with TRBD1 as a possible D gene (6 bases). This CDR3 has 16 amino acids. V shed 4 bases and J shed 1 base, with 16 bases lying between them. Per germline, CDR1 MRHNA and CDR2 SNTAGT. The chain's CDR3 is CASSVPKRGHNYGYTF. CDR3 DNA sequence: TGTGCCAGCAGTGTCCCAAAACGGGGACATAACTATGGCTACACCTTC.

The V call is TRBV4-2, the J call TRBJ1-5; no clear D gene. CDR1 and CDR2 from the germline V gene are LGHNA and YNFKEQ. This CDR3 is built from 14 residues. The V end was cut by 1 base, the J end by 6 bases, with 10 bases between. This CDR3 is CASSQGEGGQPQHF. CDR3 DNA sequence: TGTGCCAGCAGCCAAGGAGAAGGAGGTCAGCCCCAGCATTTT.

The chain uses TRBV6-5 and TRBJ2-7; D perhaps matches TRBD2 (7 bases). Trimming shortened V by 7 bases and J by 1 base, and 11 bases separated the two germline ends. This CDR3 has 13 residues. In germline, CDR1 is MNHEY, CDR2 SVGAGI. Here the CDR3 reads CASIGGPSYEQYF. The CDR3 DNA reads as TGTGCCAGCATCGGGGGGCCATCCTACGAGCAGTACTTC.

In this sample, this clone turned up a few times. V and J are TRBV7-3 and TRBJ2-1; TRBD2 matches 7 bases. The CDR3 is made up of 15 amino acids. CDR1 is SGHTA and CDR2 is FQGTGA in the germline V gene. Trimming removed 5 bases from V and 6 bases from J; junction bases left unmatched: 10. CDR3 region: CASSPTGGGSNEQFF. The CDR3 DNA is TGTGCCAGCAGCCCCACGGGAGGAGGGTCCAATGAGCAGTTCTTC.

The rearrangement uses TRBV25-1 and TRBJ1-4, with 9 bases fitting TRBD1. CDR1 is MGHDK and CDR2 is SYGVNS in the germline V gene. V dropped 1 base and J dropped 6; count of bases not matched to a gene: 3. The CDR3 is 15 amino acids. Here the CDR3 DNA reads TGTGCCAGCAGTGAATGGACAGGGGCTCATGAAAAACTGTTTTTT. It specifies CASSEWTGAHEKLFF.

The chain couples TRBV7-9 to TRBJ2-1; TRBD1 agrees at 10 bases. The length of the CDR3 is 17 residues. Germline values: CDR1 SEHNR, CDR2 FQNEAQ (reference sequence). V shed 5 bases and J 3 bases; nucleotides not matched to a gene: 10. As DNA, the CDR3 is TGTGCCAGCAGCCTAGTACGGGACAGGGGTTACTACAATGAGCAGTTCTTC. Amino acids: CASSLVRDRGYYNEQFF.

The chain links TRBV21-1 to TRBJ2-7; TRBD2 is the table's D call, not checked against the DNA. TRBV21-1 is reported as a pseudogene. The CDR3 is made up of 18 amino acids. For the CDR3, the DNA is TGTGCCAGCAGCAAAGAAGGGACTAGCGGGGGGGCCCCCTACGAGCAGTACTTC. As protein: CASSKEGTSGGAPYEQYF.

J is TRBJ2-1 and V is TRBV19, with 7 bases fitting TRBD2. The junction had 7 bases not matched to a gene; V was cut back by 5 bases and J by 3 bases. The CDR3 contains 15 residues. The germline CDR1 and CDR2 sequences are LNHDA and SQIVND (reference sequence). This CDR3 reads CASSLSGRSYNEQFF. The CDR3, as DNA: TGTGCCAGTAGTCTGTCCGGGAGGAGCTACAATGAGCAGTTCTTC.

The CDR3 region is CASSEAGGWYNSPLHF. CDR3 DNA sequence: TGTGCCAGCAGTGAAGCGGGGGGATGGTATAATTCACCCCTCCACTTT. The chain recombines TRBV25-1 with TRBJ1-6; weak D call: TRBD1 (5 bases). The germline gives CDR1 MGHDK, CDR2 SYGVNS. The CDR3 consists of 16 residues. With 2 bases removed from V and 4 bases from J, the gap between germline ends came to 12 bases.

The gene calls are TRBV4-2 and TRBJ1-2; D may be TRBD1 (5 bases). The CDR3 is made up of 13 amino acids. Trimming took 0 bases from V and 6 from J, leaving 8 bases between them. Per germline, CDR1 LGHNA and CDR2 YNFKEQ. The CDR3 sequence: CASSQEGPDGYTF. Here the CDR3 DNA reads TGTGCCAGCAGCCAAGAGGGGCCTGATGGCTACACCTTC.

The genes are TRBV27 and TRBJ2-5, with 7 bases that match TRBD1. The CDR3 has 16 amino acids. CDR1 and CDR2 from the germline V gene are MNHEY and SMNVEV (reference sequence). V shed 6 bases, J shed 2 bases, and the junction held 12 bases outside the gene matches. The CDR3 coding sequence is TGTGCCAGCAGGACCCGGGGACAGTCGGTTCAAGAGACCCAGTACTTC. This gives the protein CASRTRGQSVQETQYF.

The CDR3 loop is CASSVGQGDYEQYF. As DNA, the CDR3 is TGCGCCAGCAGCGTTGGCCAGGGCGACTACGAGCAGTACTTC. The chain carries TRBV5-1 and TRBJ2-7; tentatively, D is TRBD1 (5 bases). Germline V gives CDR1 SGHRS, CDR2 YFSETQ. Trimming shortened V by 4 bases and J by 3 bases, and 14 bases separated the two germline ends. The CDR3 covers 14 residues.